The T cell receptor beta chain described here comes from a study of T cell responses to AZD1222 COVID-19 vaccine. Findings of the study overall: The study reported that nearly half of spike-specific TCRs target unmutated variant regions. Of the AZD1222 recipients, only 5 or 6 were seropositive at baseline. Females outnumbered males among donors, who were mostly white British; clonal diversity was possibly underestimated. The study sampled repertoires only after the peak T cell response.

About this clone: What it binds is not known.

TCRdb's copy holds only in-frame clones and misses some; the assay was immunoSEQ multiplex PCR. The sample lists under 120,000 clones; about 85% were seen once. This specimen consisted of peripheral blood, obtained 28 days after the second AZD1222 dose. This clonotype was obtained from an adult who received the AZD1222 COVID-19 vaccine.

CDR3 amino acids: CASSIPSGRNEQFF. The CDR3 DNA reads as TGTGCCAGTAGTATCCCTAGCGGGAGAAATGAGCAGTTCTTC. This chain uses TRBV19 with TRBJ2-1, with 10 bases lining up with TRBD2. Losses at the gene ends were 3 bases for V and 7 bases for J; bases not matched to a gene: 3. The CDR3 runs to 14 residues. From germline, CDR1 is LNHDA and CDR2 SQIVND (reference sequence).